This T cell receptor (beta chain) stems from a study of OX40 agonist ivuxolimab in advanced cancers. Study as a whole: Ivuxolimab, which is an agonistic anti-OX40 (CD134) antibody, was administered to the patients. General study findings and limits: Average numbers of expanded clones were greater in CD8+ T cells than in CD4+.

Data came from immunoSEQ multiplex PCR; TCRdb stores just in-frame clones and leaves some out. The table lists 75,000 to 100,000 clones, around 91% of them singletons. Comments on this clone: Its antigen remains unknown.

Excluded were patients having autoimmune disease history or systemic immunosuppression. The CDR3 contains 16 residues. J lost 4 bases, V lost 5 bases, and 13 bases had no gene match. CDR1 SGHTA and CDR2 FQGTGA come from the germline V gene. The specimen comprised CD4+ or CD8+ T cells sorted from blood, sampled in a trial of the OX40 agonist ivuxolimab. The V and J genes are TRBV7-3 and TRBJ1-2; 7 bases map to TRBD1. The receptor was isolated from an adult with an advanced solid tumor such as melanoma, head and neck, liver or kidney cancer. Here the CDR3 reads CASSLSRQGLGYGYTF. The CDR3 coding sequence is TGTGCCAGCAGCCTGAGCAGACAGGGACTGGGCTATGGCTACACCTTC.